Listed below are T cell receptor beta chains from one sample, sequenced in a study of blood T cell repertoires in COVID-19. Clones were read by immunoSEQ multiplex PCR, and TCRdb kept only the in-frame ones, dropping some. The sample contains approximately 240,000 clones, around 84% of which appear only once. Sequencing was carried out using peripheral blood. The receptors were sampled from a woman between 40 and 55 years old who had recovered from COVID-19. Both conserved end residues are part of each CDR3. Fields, in order: clone size, D gene, V gene, J gene, CDR3 protein, CDR3 DNA. The D gene is left open where the match is weak. The size of a clone is reported for some rows only, either as once, few or many, or as a class for expanded clones.

clone_size: -; d_call: TRBD2; v_call: TRBV10-1; j_call: TRBJ2-5; cdr3_aa: CASSESRGGIAETQYF; cdr3_nt: TGCGCCAGCAGTGAGTCACGGGGGGGAATTGCAGAGACCCAGTACTTC
clone_size: -; d_call: -; v_call: TRBV7-2; j_call: TRBJ2-1; cdr3_aa: CASSPHKKDNEQFF; cdr3_nt: TGTGCCAGCAGCCCCCACAAAAAAGACAATGAGCAGTTCTTC
clone_size: -; d_call: TRBD2; v_call: TRBV30; j_call: TRBJ2-1; cdr3_aa: CAWSVLGLADYNEQFF; cdr3_nt: TGTGCCTGGAGTGTCCTGGGTCTAGCGGACTACAATGAGCAGTTCTTC
clone_size: -; d_call: TRBD1; v_call: TRBV14; j_call: TRBJ1-1; cdr3_aa: CASSQMRGRRDTEAFF; cdr3_nt: TGTGCCAGCAGCCAAATGAGGGGGCGCAGGGACACTGAAGCTTTCTTT
clone_size: -; d_call: TRBD1; v_call: TRBV6-6; j_call: TRBJ2-1; cdr3_aa: CATDPGQGSNEQFF; cdr3_nt: TGTGCCACCGACCCGGGACAGGGTTCAAATGAGCAGTTCTTC
clone_size: -; d_call: TRBD1; v_call: TRBV5-1; j_call: TRBJ1-6; cdr3_aa: CASSLATGGSSSPLHF; cdr3_nt: TGCGCCAGCAGCTTGGCGACAGGGGGCTCGAGTTCACCCCTCCACTTT
clone_size: -; d_call: -; v_call: TRBV5-1; j_call: TRBJ2-7; cdr3_aa: CASSLVGGSYEQYF; cdr3_nt: TGCGCCAGCAGCTTGGTAGGGGGCTCCTACGAGCAGTACTTC
clone_size: -; d_call: TRBD1; v_call: TRBV6-1; j_call: TRBJ2-7; cdr3_aa: CASSEAAGTGDYYEQYF; cdr3_nt: TGTGCCAGCAGTGAAGCTGCCGGGACAGGGGACTACTACGAGCAGTACTTC
clone_size: -; d_call: -; v_call: TRBV6-5; j_call: TRBJ2-5; cdr3_aa: CASSRTQETQYF; cdr3_nt: TGTGCCAGCTCCAGAACCCAAGAGACCCAGTACTTC
clone_size: -; d_call: TRBD1; v_call: TRBV6-5; j_call: TRBJ1-1; cdr3_aa: CASSYTSGGSTEAFF; cdr3_nt: TGTGCCAGCAGTTACACTTCAGGGGGATCCACTGAAGCTTTCTTT
clone_size: -; d_call: -; v_call: TRBV27; j_call: TRBJ2-7; cdr3_aa: CASSSNSYEQYF; cdr3_nt: TGTGCCAGCAGTTCTAACAGCTACGAGCAGTACTTC
clone_size: -; d_call: -; v_call: TRBV6-2/TRBV6-3; j_call: TRBJ1-4; cdr3_aa: CASSTRTEDNEKLFF; cdr3_nt: TGTGCCAGCAGTACTAGGACGGAAGATAATGAAAAACTGTTTTTT
clone_size: many; d_call: -; v_call: TRBV28; j_call: TRBJ1-4; cdr3_aa: CASSPFVSNEKLFF; cdr3_nt: TGTGCCAGCAGTCCTTTCGTGAGTAATGAAAAACTGTTTTTT
clone_size: -; d_call: -; v_call: TRBV7-9; j_call: TRBJ1-6; cdr3_aa: CASSLTVNSPLHF; cdr3_nt: TGTGCCAGCAGCTTGACAGTGAACTCACCCCTCCACTTT
clone_size: once; d_call: -; v_call: TRBV7-9; j_call: TRBJ2-2; cdr3_aa: CASGNTGELFF; cdr3_nt: TGTGCATCGGGGAACACCGGGGAGCTGTTTTTT
clone_size: -; d_call: -; v_call: TRBV10-3; j_call: TRBJ2-1; cdr3_aa: CAISEPRLSSYNEQFF; cdr3_nt: TGTGCCATCAGTGAGCCTAGACTGTCCTCCTACAATGAGCAGTTCTTC